This T cell receptor (beta chain) stems from a study of identical twins. This clonotype was seen at least ten times. The antigen is undetermined. Each CDR3 protein gets one entry after TCRdb re-called the 5' RACE reads with MiXCR. The sample contains about 340,000 distinct CDR3 sequences, 7% to 9.5% of which appear only once. The CDR3 length is 18 residues. J was trimmed by 3 bases and V by 4 bases; bases with no gene match: 12. Per germline, CDR1 KGHDR and CDR2 SFDVKD. Findings and limits, study-wide: The same donors were not followed; conclusions instead depended on cross-sectional statistical analysis. Abundant beta clonotypes from cord blood bore fewer insertions; memory repertoires lacked this pattern.

V is TRBV24-1 and J is TRBJ2-2, with 8 bases fitting TRBD1. The sequencing input was naive T cells sorted from blood. This TCR came from a woman aged 45-60 years in good health. CDR3 coding DNA: TGTGCCACCAGTGACCCCTCCCGACAGGGGCATTACACCGGGGAGCTGTTTTTT. Translated: CATSDPSRQGHYTGELFF.